The 5 T cell receptor beta chains in this list originate from one sample, sequenced in a study of graft-versus-host responses after intestinal transplantation. Produced via immunoSEQ multiplex PCR; TCRdb's table is partial and in-frame only. The sample includes just under 90,000 clones, roughly 80% of them seen just once. No cognate antigen is known for these TCRs. This specimen was unstimulated CD8+ T cells sorted from spleen or lymph node cells, taken before intestinal transplant. The receptors stem from a human donor who received an intestinal transplant.

The chain joins TRBV4-2 to TRBJ1-4, with unresolved D. In germline, CDR1 is LGHNA, CDR2 YNFKEQ. This CDR3 is 17 amino acids long. Trimming left V 0 bases short and J 0 bases short, with 11 bases between. The CDR3 bases are TGTGCCAGCAGCCAAGATCGGACGCTTGCAACTAATGAAAAACTGTTTTTT. This sequence encodes CASSQDRTLATNEKLFF.

The J gene is TRBJ1-5, the V gene TRBV6-4; no clear D gene. The germline V gene encodes CDR1 MRHNA and CDR2 SNTAGT. Trimming shortened V by 6 bases and J by 8 bases, and 11 bases separated the two germline ends. The CDR3 length is 12 residues. CDR3 sequence: CASRGPVEPQHF. CDR3 nucleotide sequence: TGTGCCAGCAGAGGACCGGTGGAGCCCCAGCATTTT.

In its sample, this clone was seen once. The DNA of the CDR3 is TGTGCCAGCAGTTCAGGAGGTCCAGATACGCAGTATTTT. It specifies CASSSGGPDTQYF. The chain is built from TRBV6-5 and TRBJ2-3; tentative D call: TRBD2 (5 bases). This CDR3 is built from 13 residues. V lost 4 bases and J 4 bases, leaving 9 bases between the germline ends. CDR1 is MNHEY and CDR2 is SVGAGI in the germline V gene.

This clone turned up a few times. This chain joins TRBV28 and TRBJ2-1; the match to TRBD2 covers 11 bases. V gave up 5 bases and J gave up 5 bases; unmatched junction bases: 8. Germline V gene data show CDR1 as MDHEN and CDR2 as SYDVKM. The CDR3 totals 16 residues. The CDR3 coding sequence is TGTGCCAGCAGTAGCAGTAGCGGGAGGGCCCACAATGAGCAGTTCTTC. Its translation is CASSSSSGRAHNEQFF.

In its sample, this clone was seen a few times. The chain uses TRBV6-1 and TRBJ2-7; possibly TRBD1 or TRBD2 for D (6 bases each). V was pared by 2 bases and J by 3 bases, with 14 bases between. There are 15 residues in the CDR3. Germline CDR1 and CDR2: MNHNS and SASEGT. The CDR3 DNA sequence: TGTGCCAGCAGTGAAATTGGGGGGACAATCTACGAGCAGTACTTC. As protein: CASSEIGGTIYEQYF.